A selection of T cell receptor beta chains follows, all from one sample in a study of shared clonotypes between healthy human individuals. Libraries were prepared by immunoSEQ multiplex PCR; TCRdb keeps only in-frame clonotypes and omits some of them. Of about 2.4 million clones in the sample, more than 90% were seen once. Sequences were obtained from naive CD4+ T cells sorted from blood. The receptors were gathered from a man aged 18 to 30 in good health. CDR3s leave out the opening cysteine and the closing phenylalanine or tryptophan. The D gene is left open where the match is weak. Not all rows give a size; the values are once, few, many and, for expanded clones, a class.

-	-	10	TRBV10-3	AISSSNQPQH
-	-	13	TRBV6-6	ASSYRDSASWEQF
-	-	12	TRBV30	AWSPGSYNQPQH
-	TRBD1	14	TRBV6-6	ASSYSTGAEGEKLF
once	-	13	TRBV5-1	ASSLSAVLQETQY
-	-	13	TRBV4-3	ASSQAIMVTGELF
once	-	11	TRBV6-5	ASRGAENTEAF
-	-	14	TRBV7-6	ASSLVQGLNTGELF
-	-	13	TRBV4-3	ASSQEEGGYNEQF
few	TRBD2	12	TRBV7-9	ASSTGTSGPEQF
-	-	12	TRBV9	ASSVDGWGTEAF
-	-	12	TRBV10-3	AISDLAPYNEQF
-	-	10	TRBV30	AWNPRPTEAF
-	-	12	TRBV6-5	ASRLNRANEKLF
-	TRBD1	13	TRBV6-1	ASSPPGTGIYGYT
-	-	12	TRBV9	ASSVGGGLGGYT
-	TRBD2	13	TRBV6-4	ASRPLAGGRDTQY
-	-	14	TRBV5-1	ASSLTSGPTYNEQF
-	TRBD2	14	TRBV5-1	ASSLEVAGGSDEQY
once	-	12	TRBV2	ASSEGGAGETQY
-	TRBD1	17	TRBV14	ASSPFAGTGAPRALGYT
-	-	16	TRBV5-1	ASSLTSDPLRSSYEQY